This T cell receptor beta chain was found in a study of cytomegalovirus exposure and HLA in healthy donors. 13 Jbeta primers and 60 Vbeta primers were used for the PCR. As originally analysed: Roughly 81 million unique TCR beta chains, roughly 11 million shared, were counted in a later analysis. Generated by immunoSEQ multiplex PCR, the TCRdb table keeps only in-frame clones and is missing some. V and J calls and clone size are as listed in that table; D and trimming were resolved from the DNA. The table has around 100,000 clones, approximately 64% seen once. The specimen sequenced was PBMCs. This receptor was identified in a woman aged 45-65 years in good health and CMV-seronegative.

This CDR3 is CASSLGTFVGDGYTF. The CDR3 region has the DNA TGTGCCAGCAGCTTGGGAACCTTCGTCGGGGATGGCTACACCTTC. The gene calls are TRBV5-4 and TRBJ1-2, with no clear D. Germline assignment: CDR1 SGHNT and CDR2 YYREEE (reference sequence). The CDR3 consists of 15 residues. The ends were cut back, 0 bases at V and 6 bases at J, with 15 bases in the middle.